The T cell receptor beta chain described here comes from a study of shared clonotypes between healthy human individuals. Study-level points and caveats: Deeper or shallower sequencing was expected to change how clonotypes are shared among donors.

Note on this clone: Antigen: not known.

A split of CD4+ cells into CD45RA+ naive and CD45RA-negative memory subsets was performed. Profiled with immunoSEQ multiplex PCR; TCRdb holds only in-frame clones, not every one. Of a few million clones in the sample, more than 80% were seen once. The CDR3 consists of 13 residues. Germline-derived CDR1 and CDR2 are GTSNPN and SVGIG (reference sequence). Deletions cut 4 bases from V and 7 bases from J, with 16 bases between. This chain connects TRBV30 to TRBJ1-2; D is unresolved. Sample: naive CD4+ T cells from PBMCs. Subset given: CD45RA+ positively selected. The clonotype was recovered from a man between 18 and 29 years old in good health. Some clones in this sample may be carry-over from other donors' samples. In nucleotides, the CDR3 is TGTGCCTGGATGGTGAAAGGCGAAGCTGGCTACACCTTC. Protein sequence: CAWMVKGEAGYTF.